Listed below are T cell receptor beta chains from one sample, sequenced in a study of blood T cell repertoires in COVID-19. Sequencing used immunoSEQ multiplex PCR; TCRdb keeps in-frame clones, though not all of them. Of 60,000 or so clones listed, 87% were seen once; the top ten hold roughly 9.1%. Sequenced: peripheral blood. Receptor source: a human donor with acute or convalescent COVID-19. The donor label of this sample is uncertain. Both conserved end residues are part of each CDR3. A D gene is named only where the DNA matches it firmly. Not every row has a clone size; where given, it reads once, few, many or a size class.

v_call: TRBV19; j_call: TRBJ2-3; clone_size: -; d_call: -; cdr3_nt: TGTGCCAGTAGTCCGGGGGGCGATCAAGATACGCAGTATTTT; cdr3_aa: CASSPGGDQDTQYF
v_call: TRBV19; j_call: TRBJ2-1; clone_size: -; d_call: TRBD2; cdr3_nt: TGTGCCAGTACCATTAGCGGGAGCTCTACCTACAATGAGCAGTTCTTC; cdr3_aa: CASTISGSSTYNEQFF
v_call: TRBV28; j_call: TRBJ2-2; clone_size: -; d_call: -; cdr3_nt: TGTGCCAGCAGTTTTCTGGATACTAGTCGTAACACCGGGGAGCTGTTTTTT; cdr3_aa: CASSFLDTSRNTGELFF
v_call: TRBV21-1; j_call: TRBJ1-4; clone_size: -; d_call: -; cdr3_nt: TGTGCCAGCAACCCAGCAACTAATGAAAAACTGTTTTTT; cdr3_aa: CASNPATNEKLFF
v_call: TRBV7-3; j_call: TRBJ1-4; clone_size: -; d_call: TRBD1; cdr3_nt: TGTGCCAGCAGCCAAGGGACAGGTGAAAAACTGTTTTTT; cdr3_aa: CASSQGTGEKLFF
v_call: TRBV28; j_call: TRBJ1-2; clone_size: -; d_call: -; cdr3_nt: TGTGCCAGCACCCTGTACGGACATTTAGACTACACCTTC; cdr3_aa: CASTLYGHLDYTF
v_call: TRBV10-1; j_call: TRBJ2-2; clone_size: once; d_call: -; cdr3_nt: TGCGCCAGCAGTGAGTCACGGGGGAACACCGGGGAGCTGTTTTTT; cdr3_aa: CASSESRGNTGELFF
v_call: TRBV5-1; j_call: TRBJ1-3; clone_size: -; d_call: -; cdr3_nt: TGCGCCAGCAGCTTGTTTCTCGGCAGGGCTGGAAACACCATATATTTT; cdr3_aa: CASSLFLGRAGNTIYF
v_call: TRBV6-6; j_call: TRBJ2-7; clone_size: -; d_call: TRBD1; cdr3_nt: TGTGCCAGCAGAAACGGACAGGTTCTTAGCTCCTACGAGCAGTACTTC; cdr3_aa: CASRNGQVLSSYEQYF
v_call: TRBV4-2; j_call: TRBJ2-7; clone_size: -; d_call: TRBD1; cdr3_nt: TGTGCCAGCAGCCGAGAAGCCACCGGGACAGGGGAACTCTACGAGCAGTACTTC; cdr3_aa: CASSREATGTGELYEQYF
v_call: TRBV18; j_call: TRBJ2-2; clone_size: -; d_call: -; cdr3_nt: TGTGCCAGCTCAGGCCTTGGCACCGGGGAGCTGTTTTTT; cdr3_aa: CASSGLGTGELFF
v_call: TRBV28; j_call: TRBJ2-1; clone_size: -; d_call: TRBD2; cdr3_nt: TGTGCCAGCAGTGGCGGGAGGGCCCCGGAATACAATGAGCAGTTCTTC; cdr3_aa: CASSGGRAPEYNEQFF
v_call: TRBV19; j_call: TRBJ2-1; clone_size: -; d_call: TRBD1; cdr3_nt: TGTGCCAGTACCTCCCTGACAGGGGGCTCCTACAATGAGCAGTTCTTC; cdr3_aa: CASTSLTGGSYNEQFF
v_call: TRBV6-5; j_call: TRBJ1-2; clone_size: -; d_call: TRBD1; cdr3_nt: TGTGCCAGCAGTTACTCCGATATTGAGGGGGCGTATGGCTACACCTTC; cdr3_aa: CASSYSDIEGAYGYTF
v_call: TRBV27; j_call: TRBJ2-3; clone_size: -; d_call: -; cdr3_nt: TGTGCCAGCAGTTTATCAGAGGCAGATACGCAGTATTTT; cdr3_aa: CASSLSEADTQYF
v_call: TRBV28; j_call: TRBJ2-1; clone_size: once; d_call: -; cdr3_nt: TGTGCCAGCAGTCAACCAGCGCCCAATGAGCAGTTCTTC; cdr3_aa: CASSQPAPNEQFF
v_call: TRBV5-8; j_call: TRBJ1-4; clone_size: once; d_call: -; cdr3_nt: TGTGCCAGCAGCTTAGGCAGAGGCTTCAATGAAAAACTGTTTTTT; cdr3_aa: CASSLGRGFNEKLFF
v_call: TRBV7-8; j_call: TRBJ1-1; clone_size: -; d_call: TRBD1; cdr3_nt: TGTGCCAGCAGCCTCCGGAGACAGGGTGCGAACACTGAAGCTTTCTTT; cdr3_aa: CASSLRRQGANTEAFF